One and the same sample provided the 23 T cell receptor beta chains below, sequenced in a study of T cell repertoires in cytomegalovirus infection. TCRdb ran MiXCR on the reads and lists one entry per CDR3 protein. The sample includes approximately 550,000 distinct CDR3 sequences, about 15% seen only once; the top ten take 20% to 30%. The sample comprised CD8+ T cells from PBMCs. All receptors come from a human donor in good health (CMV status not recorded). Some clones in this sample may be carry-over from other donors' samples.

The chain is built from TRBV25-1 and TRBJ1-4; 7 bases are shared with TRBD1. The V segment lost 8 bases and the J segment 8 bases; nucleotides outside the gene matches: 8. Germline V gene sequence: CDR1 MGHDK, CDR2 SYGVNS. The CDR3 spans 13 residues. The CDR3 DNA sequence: TGTGCCAGCGGTCAGGGGGAAGGAGAAAAACTGTTTTTT. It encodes CASGQGEGEKLFF.

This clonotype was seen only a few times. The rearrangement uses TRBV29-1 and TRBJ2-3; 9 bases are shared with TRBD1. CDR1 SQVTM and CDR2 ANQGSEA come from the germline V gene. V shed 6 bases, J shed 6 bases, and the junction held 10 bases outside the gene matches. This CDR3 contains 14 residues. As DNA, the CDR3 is TGCAGCGTGGAATATGACAGGGGGAAGGATACGCAGTATTTT. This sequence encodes CSVEYDRGKDTQYF.

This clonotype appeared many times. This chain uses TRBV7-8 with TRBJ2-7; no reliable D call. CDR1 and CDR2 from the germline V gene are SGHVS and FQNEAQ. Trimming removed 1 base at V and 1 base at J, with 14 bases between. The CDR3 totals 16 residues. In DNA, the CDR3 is TGTGCCAGCAGCTTAGGAGTCGGGCAGACTTCCTACGAGCAGTACTTC. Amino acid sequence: CASSLGVGQTSYEQYF.

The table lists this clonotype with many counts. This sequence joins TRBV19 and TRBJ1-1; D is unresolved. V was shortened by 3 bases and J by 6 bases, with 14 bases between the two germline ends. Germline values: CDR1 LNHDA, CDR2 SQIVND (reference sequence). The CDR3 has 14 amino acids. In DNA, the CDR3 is TGTGCCAGTAGTATCGGGGAATCAGGTTCTGAAGCTTTCTTT. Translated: CASSIGESGSEAFF.

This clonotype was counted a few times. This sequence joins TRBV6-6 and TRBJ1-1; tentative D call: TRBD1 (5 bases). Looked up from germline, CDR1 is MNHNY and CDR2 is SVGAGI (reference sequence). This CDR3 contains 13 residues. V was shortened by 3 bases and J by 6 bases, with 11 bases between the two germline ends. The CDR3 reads CASSYGRGSEAFF. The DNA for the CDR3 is TGTGCCAGCAGTTATGGACGGGGCTCTGAAGCTTTCTTT.

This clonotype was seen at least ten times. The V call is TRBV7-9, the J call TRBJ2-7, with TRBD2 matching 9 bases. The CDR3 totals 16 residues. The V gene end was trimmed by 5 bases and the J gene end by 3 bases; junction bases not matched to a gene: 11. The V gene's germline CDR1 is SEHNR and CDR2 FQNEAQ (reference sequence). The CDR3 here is CASSPPGGSGSYEQYF. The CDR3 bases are TGTGCCAGCAGCCCCCCAGGGGGTAGCGGGAGCTACGAGCAGTACTTC.

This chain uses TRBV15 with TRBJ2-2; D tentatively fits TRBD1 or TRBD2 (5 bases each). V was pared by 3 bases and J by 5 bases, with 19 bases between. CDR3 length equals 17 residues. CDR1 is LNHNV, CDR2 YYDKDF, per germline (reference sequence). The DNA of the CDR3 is TGTGCCACCAGCAGGAATAGGGGCTGGGGACGGACCGGGGAGCTGTTTTTT. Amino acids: CATSRNRGWGRTGELFF.

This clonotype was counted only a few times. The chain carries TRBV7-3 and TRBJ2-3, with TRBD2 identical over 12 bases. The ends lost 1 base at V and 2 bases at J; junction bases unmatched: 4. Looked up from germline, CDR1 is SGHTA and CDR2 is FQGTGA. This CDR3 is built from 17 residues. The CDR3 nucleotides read TGTGCCAGCAGCTTAAACCTAGCGGGAGGGCCCACAGATACGCAGTATTTT. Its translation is CASSLNLAGGPTDTQYF.

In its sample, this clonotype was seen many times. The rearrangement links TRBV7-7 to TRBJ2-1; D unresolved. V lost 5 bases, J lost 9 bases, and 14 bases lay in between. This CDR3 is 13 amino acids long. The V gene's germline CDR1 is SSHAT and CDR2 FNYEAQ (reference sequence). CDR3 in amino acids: CASSGRRDGEQFF. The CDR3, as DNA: TGTGCCAGCAGCGGGCGGAGAGACGGTGAGCAGTTCTTC.

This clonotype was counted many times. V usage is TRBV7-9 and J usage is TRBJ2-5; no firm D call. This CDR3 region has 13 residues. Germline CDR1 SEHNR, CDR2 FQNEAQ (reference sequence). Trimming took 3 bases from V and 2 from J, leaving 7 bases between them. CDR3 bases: TGTGCCAGCAGCTTTGCTCTTCAAGAGACCCAGTACTTC. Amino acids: CASSFALQETQYF.

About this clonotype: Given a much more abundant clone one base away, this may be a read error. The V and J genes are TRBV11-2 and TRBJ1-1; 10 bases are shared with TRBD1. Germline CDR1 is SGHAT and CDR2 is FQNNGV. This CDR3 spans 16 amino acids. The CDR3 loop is CDSSAGTGAMNTEAFF. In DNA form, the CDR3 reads TGTGACAGCAGCGCCGGGACAGGGGCCATGAACACTGAAGCTTTCTTT.

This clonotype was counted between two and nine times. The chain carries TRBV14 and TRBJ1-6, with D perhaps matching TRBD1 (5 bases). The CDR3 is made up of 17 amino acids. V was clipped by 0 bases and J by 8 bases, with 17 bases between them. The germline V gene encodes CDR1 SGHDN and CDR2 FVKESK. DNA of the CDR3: TGTGCCAGCAGCCAAGATCTACGACAGCCTTCAGATTCACCCCTCCACTTT. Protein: CASSQDLRQPSDSPLHF.

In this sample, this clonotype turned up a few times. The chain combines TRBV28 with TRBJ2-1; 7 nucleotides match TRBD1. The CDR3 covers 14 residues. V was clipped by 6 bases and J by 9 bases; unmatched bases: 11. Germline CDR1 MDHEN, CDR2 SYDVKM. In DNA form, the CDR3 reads TGTGCCAGCAGCCCTACCACAGGGGACGCTGAGCAGTTCTTC. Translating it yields CASSPTTGDAEQFF.

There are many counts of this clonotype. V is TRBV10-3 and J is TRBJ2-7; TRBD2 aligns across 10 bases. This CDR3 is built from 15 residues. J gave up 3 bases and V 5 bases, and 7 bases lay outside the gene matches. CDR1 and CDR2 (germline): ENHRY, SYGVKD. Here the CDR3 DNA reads TGTGCCATCAGTAATCCTAGCGGGGGCATCTACGAGCAGTACTTC. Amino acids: CAISNPSGGIYEQYF.

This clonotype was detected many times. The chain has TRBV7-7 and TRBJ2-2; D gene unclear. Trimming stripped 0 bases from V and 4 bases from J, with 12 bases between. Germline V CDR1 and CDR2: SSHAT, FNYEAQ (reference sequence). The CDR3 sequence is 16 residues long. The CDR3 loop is CASSLALRRSTGELFF. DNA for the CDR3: TGTGCCAGCAGCTTAGCGTTAAGGAGATCCACCGGGGAGCTGTTTTTT. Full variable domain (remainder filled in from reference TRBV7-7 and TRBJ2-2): GAGVSQSPRYKVTKRGQDVTLRCDPISSHATLYWYQQALGQGPEFLTYFNYEAQPDKSGLPSDRFSAERPEGSISTLTIQRTEQRDSAMYRCASSLALRRSTGELFFGEGSRLTVL.

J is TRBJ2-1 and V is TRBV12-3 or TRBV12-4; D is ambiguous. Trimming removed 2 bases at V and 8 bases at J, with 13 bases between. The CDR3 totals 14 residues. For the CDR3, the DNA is TGTGCCAGCAGTTTAAGTCTCGGTGGGGATGAGCAGTTCTTC. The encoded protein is CASSLSLGGDEQFF.

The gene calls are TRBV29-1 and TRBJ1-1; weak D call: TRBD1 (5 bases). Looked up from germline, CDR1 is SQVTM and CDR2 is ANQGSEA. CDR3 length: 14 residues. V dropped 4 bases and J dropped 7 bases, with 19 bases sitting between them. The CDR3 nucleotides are TGCAGCGTTGCCCCGGGCAGGGCGGGTCATGAAGCTTTCTTT. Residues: CSVAPGRAGHEAFF.

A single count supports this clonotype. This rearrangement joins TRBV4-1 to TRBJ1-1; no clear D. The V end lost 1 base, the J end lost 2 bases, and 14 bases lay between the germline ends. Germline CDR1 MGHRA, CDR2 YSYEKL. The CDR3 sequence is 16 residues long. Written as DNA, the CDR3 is TGCGCCAGCAGCCAAGTACTGGGGAGGAATAACACTGAAGCTTTCTTT. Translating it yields CASSQVLGRNNTEAFF.

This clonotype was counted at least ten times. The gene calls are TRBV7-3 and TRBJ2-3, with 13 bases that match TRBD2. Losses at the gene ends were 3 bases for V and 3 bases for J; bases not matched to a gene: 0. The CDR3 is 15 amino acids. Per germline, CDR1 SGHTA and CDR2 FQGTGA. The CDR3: CASSLTSGRTDTQYF. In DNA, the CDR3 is TGTGCCAGCAGCTTGACTAGCGGGAGGACAGATACGCAGTATTTT.

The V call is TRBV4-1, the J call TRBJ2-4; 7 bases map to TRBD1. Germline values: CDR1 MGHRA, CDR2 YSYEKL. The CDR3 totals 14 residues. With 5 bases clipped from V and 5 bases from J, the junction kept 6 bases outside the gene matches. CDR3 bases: TGCGCCAGCAGCGACTCCGGGACAGAAAACATTCAGTACTTC. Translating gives CASSDSGTENIQYF.

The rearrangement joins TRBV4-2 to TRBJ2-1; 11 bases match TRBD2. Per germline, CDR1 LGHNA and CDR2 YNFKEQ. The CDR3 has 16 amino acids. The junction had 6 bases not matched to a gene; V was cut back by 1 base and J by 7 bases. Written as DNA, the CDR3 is TGTGCCAGCAGCCAAGGGGTACTAGCGGGAGTGAATGAGCAGTTCTTC. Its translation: CASSQGVLAGVNEQFF.

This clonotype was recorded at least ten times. In DNA form, the CDR3 reads TGTGCCAGCAGTTTAGCGGACAGGGGGCAGGTGAACACTGAAGCTTTCTTT. Amino acid sequence: CASSLADRGQVNTEAFF. V usage is TRBV12-3 or TRBV12-4 and J usage is TRBJ1-1, with 11 nucleotides matching TRBD1. J gave up 0 bases and V 0 bases, and 3 bases lay outside the gene matches. CDR3 size: 17 residues.

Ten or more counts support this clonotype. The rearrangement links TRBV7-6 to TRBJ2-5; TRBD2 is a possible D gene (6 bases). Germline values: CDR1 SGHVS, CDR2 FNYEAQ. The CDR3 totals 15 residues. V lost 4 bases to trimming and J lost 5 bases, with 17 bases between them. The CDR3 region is CASSSSSVGQETQYF. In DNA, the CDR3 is TGTGCCAGCAGCTCCTCTAGCGTGGGCCAGGAGACCCAGTACTTC.